This TCR beta chain was obtained from a study of neoadjuvant nivolumab and ipilimumab in lung cancer. Study conclusions and caveats: Only two of four nivolumab-treated tumors gained richness and clonality by surgery. TCR clonality did not significantly correlate with pathologic tumor regression.

Clones were sequenced by immunoSEQ multiplex PCR, and TCRdb holds only the in-frame ones, with some missing. The sample yields 25,000 to 35,000 clones, 92% seen once. The V end was cut by 4 bases, the J end by 2 bases, with 13 bases between. Germline V gene sequence: CDR1 SGHRS, CDR2 YFSETQ. CDR3 size: 14 residues. Worth noting for this clone: What it recognizes is unknown.

The rearrangement joins TRBV5-1 to TRBJ2-7; D uncertain. The sample consisted of peripheral blood, taken after neoadjuvant nivolumab, alone or with ipilimumab, at or shortly before surgery. This TCR derives from an adult with non-small cell lung cancer. The CDR3 reads CASSVGLSPYEQYF. The CDR3 DNA reads TGCGCCAGCAGCGTCGGTCTATCCCCCTACGAGCAGTACTTC.